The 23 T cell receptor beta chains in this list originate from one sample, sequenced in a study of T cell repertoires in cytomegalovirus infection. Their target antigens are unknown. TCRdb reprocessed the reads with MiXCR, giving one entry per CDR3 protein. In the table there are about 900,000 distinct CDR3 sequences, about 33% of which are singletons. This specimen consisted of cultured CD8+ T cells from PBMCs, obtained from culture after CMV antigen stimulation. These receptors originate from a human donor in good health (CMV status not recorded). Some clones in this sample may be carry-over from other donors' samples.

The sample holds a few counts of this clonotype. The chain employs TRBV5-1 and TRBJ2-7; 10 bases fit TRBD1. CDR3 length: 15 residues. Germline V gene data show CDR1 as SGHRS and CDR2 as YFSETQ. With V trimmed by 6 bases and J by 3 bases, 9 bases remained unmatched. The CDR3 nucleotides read TGCGCCAGCACCGACACCGGGACAGGGGACTACGAGCAGTACTTC. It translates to CASTDTGTGDYEQYF.

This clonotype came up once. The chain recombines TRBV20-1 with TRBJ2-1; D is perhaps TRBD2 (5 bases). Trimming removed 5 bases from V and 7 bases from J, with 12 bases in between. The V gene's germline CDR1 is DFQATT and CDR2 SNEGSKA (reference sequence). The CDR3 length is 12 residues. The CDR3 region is CSAFPSGNEQFF. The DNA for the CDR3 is TGCAGTGCTTTCCCCAGCGGAAATGAGCAGTTCTTC.

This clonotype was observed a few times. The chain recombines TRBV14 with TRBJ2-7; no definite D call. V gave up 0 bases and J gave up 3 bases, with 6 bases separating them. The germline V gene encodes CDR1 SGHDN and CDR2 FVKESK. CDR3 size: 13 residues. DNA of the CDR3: TGTGCCAGCAGCCAAGACCCCAGCTACGAGCAGTACTTC. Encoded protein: CASSQDPSYEQYF.

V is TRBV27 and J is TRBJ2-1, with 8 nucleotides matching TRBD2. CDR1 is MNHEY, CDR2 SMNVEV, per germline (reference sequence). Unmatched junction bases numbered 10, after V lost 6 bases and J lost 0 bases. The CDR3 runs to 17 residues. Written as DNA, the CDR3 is TGTGCCAGCAGCTCCCGGACTAGCCGGAGCTCCTACAATGAGCAGTTCTTC. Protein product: CASSSRTSRSSYNEQFF.

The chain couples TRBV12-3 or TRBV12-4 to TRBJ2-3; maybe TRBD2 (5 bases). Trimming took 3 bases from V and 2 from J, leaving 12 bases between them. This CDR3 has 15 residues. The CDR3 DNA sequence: TGTGCCAGCAGTTTTACGGGGTTTAACACAGATACGCAGTATTTT. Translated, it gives CASSFTGFNTDTQYF.

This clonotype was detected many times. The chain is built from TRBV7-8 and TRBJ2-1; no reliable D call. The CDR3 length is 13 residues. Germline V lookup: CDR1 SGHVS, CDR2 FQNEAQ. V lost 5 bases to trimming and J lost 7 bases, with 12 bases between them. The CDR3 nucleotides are TGTGCCAGCAGCCTGACAAACCGAAATGAGCAGTTCTTC. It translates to CASSLTNRNEQFF. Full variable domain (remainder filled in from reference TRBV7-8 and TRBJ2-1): GAGVSQSPRYKVAKRGQDVALRCDPISGHVSLFWYQQALGQGPEFLTYFQNEAQLDKSGLPSDRFFAERPEGSVSTLKIQRTQQEDSAVYLCASSLTNRNEQFFGPGTRLTVL.

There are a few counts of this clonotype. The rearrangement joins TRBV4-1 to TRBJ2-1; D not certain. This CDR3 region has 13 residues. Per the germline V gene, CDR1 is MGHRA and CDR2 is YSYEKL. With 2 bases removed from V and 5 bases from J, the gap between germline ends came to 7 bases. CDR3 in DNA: TGCGCCAGCAGCCAAAGGGTACACAATGAGCAGTTCTTC. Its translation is CASSQRVHNEQFF.

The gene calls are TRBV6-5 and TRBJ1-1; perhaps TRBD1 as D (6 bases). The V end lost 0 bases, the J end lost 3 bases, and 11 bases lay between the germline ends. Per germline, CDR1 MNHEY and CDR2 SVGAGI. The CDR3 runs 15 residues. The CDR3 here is CASSYSPQGYTEAFF. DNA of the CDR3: TGTGCCAGCAGTTACTCCCCCCAGGGGTACACTGAAGCTTTCTTT.

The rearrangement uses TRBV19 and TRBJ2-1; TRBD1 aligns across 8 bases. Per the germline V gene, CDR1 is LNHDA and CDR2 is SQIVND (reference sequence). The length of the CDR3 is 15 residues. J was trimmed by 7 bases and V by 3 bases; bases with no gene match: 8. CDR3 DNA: TGTGCCAGTAGTATTGGGCAGGGGGCAGGTAATGAGCAGTTCTTC. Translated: CASSIGQGAGNEQFF.

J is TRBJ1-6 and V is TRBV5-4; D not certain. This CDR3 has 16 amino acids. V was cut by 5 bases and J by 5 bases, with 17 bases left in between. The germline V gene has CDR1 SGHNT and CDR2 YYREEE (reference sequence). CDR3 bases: TGTGCCAGCAGTTACAGATATGAGGTCCATAATTCACCCCTCCACTTT. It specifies CASSYRYEVHNSPLHF.

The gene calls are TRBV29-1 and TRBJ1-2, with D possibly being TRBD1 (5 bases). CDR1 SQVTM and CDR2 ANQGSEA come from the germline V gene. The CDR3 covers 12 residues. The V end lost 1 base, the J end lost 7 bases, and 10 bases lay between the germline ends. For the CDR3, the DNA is TGCAGCGTTGAAGCAGGGCGTAGTGGCTACACCTTC. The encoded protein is CSVEAGRSGYTF.

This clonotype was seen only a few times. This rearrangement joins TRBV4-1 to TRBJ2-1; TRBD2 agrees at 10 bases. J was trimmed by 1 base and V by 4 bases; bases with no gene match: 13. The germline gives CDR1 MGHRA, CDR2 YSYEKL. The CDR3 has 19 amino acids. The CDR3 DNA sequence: TGCGCCAGCAGCCCACTAGCGGGGTCGGACCTCAGGTCCTACAATGAGCAGTTCTTC. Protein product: CASSPLAGSDLRSYNEQFF.

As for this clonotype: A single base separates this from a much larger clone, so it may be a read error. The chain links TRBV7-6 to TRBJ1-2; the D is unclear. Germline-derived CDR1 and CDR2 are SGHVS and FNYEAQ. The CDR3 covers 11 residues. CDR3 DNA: TGTGCCAGCAGCTATTCGAGTGGCTACATCTTC. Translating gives CASSYSSGYIF. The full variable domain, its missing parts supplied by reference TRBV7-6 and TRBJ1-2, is GAGVSQSPRYKVTKRGQDVALRCDPISGHVSLYWYRQALGQGPEFLTYFNYEAQQDKSGLPNDRFSAERPEGSISTLTIQRTEQRDSAMYRCASSYSSGYIFGSGTRLTVV.

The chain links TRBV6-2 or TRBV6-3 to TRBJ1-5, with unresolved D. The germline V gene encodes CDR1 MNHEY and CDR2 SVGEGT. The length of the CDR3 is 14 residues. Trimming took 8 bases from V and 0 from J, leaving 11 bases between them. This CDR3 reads CASCGPYSNQPQHF. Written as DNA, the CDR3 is TGTGCCAGCTGCGGACCATATAGCAATCAGCCCCAGCATTTT.

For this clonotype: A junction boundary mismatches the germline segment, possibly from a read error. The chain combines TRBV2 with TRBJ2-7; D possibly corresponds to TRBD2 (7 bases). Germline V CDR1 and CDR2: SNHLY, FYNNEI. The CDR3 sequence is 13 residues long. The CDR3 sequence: CVSVRGAVYEQYF. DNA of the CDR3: TGTGTCAGCGTACGGGGGGCTGTCTACGAGCAGTACTTC. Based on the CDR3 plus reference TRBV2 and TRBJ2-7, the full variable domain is EPEVTQTPSHQVTQMGQEVILRCVPISNHLYFYWYRQILGQKVEFLVSFYNNEISEKSEIFDDQFSVERPDGSNFTLKIRSTKLEDSAMYFCVSVRGAVYEQYFGPGTRLTVT.

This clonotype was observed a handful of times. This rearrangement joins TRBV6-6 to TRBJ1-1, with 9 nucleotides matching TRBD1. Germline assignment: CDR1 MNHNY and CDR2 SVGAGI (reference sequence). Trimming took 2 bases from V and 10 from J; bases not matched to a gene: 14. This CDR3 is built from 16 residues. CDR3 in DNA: TGTGCCAGCAGTTACCCTACCGTACAGGGGGCTCTGGCAGCTTTCTTT. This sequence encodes CASSYPTVQGALAAFF.

Here the CDR3 reads CASSPGHSTDTQYF. The CDR3 DNA reads TGTGCCAGCAGCCCGGGCCATAGCACAGATACGCAGTATTTT. This chain connects TRBV6-1 to TRBJ2-3; D is ambiguous. Trimming pared 6 bases from V and 0 bases from J, leaving 10 bases between. There are 14 residues in the CDR3. The V gene's germline CDR1 is MNHNS and CDR2 SASEGT.

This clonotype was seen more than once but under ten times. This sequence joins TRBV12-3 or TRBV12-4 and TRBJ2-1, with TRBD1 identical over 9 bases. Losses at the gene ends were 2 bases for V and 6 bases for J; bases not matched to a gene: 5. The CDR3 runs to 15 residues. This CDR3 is CASSLRDRVFNEQFF. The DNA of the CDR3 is TGTGCCAGCAGTTTAAGGGACAGGGTGTTCAATGAGCAGTTCTTC.

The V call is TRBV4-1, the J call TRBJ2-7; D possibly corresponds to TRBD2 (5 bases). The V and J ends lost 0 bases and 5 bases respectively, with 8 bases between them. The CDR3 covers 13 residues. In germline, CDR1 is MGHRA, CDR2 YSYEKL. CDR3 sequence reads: CASSQDTGNEQYF. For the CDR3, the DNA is TGCGCCAGCAGCCAAGATACGGGGAACGAGCAGTACTTC.

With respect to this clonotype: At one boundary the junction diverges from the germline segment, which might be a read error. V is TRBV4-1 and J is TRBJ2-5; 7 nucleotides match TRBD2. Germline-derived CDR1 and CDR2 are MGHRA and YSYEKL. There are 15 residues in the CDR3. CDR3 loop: CASSQLANSYGTQYF. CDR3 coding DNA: TGTGCCAGCAGCCAACTAGCGAATAGTTATGGGACCCAGTACTTC.

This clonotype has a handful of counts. This CDR3 is CASSEVPPNEQFF. The CDR3, as DNA: TGTGCCAGCAGTGAAGTCCCGCCCAATGAGCAGTTCTTC. This sequence joins TRBV6-1 and TRBJ2-1; D is unclear. The V gene lost 1 base and the J gene lost 6 bases, with 7 bases spanning the gap. This CDR3 is built from 13 residues. The V gene's germline CDR1 is MNHNS and CDR2 SASEGT.

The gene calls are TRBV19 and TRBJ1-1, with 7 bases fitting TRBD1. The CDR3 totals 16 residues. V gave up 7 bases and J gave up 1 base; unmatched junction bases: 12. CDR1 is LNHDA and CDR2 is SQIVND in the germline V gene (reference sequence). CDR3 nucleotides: TGTGCCAGTACCTGGAGAGGGGGCGCCCCGAACACTGAAGCTTTCTTT. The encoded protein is CASTWRGGAPNTEAFF. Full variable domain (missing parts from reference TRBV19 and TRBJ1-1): DGGITQSPKYLFRKEGQNVTLSCEQNLNHDAMYWYRQDPGQGLRLIYYSQIVNDFQKGDIAEGYSVSREKKESFPLTVTSAQKNPTAFYLCASTWRGGAPNTEAFFGQGTRLTVV.

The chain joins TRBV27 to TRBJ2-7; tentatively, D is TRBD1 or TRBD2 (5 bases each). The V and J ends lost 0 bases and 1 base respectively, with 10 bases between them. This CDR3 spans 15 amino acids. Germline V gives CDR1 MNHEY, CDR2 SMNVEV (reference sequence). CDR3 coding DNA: TGTGCCAGCAGTTTATCGGGGGACGGTTCCTACGAGCAGTACTTC. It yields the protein CASSLSGDGSYEQYF.